This T cell receptor beta chain came from a study of identical twins. Whole-study findings and limits: Cord blood beta clonotypes that were abundant carried fewer insertions, and memory repertoires showed no such trend. Because invariant MAIT and iNKT cells could be present, zero-insertion analyses could be partly confounded.

This clonotype was seen ten or more times. Its specificity is unknown. One junction end disagrees with the germline gene, perhaps due to a read error. This CDR3 has 13 amino acids. Germline CDR1 reads SGHRS; CDR2 reads YFSETQ. MiXCR was run by TCRdb on the 5' RACE reads, yielding one entry per CDR3 protein. The sample holds hundreds of thousands of distinct CDR3 sequences, around a sixth seen once. This sample also appeared in a second study, on T cells expressing NK-cell markers. That study reports: All TCR beta repertoires analysed originated from sorted CD3+CD56+NKG2C+, CD3+CD56+NKG2C- and CD3+CD56-NKG2C+ T cells. In more than five donors, dominant CD3+CD56+NKG2C+ clonotypes ranked among the top 10 CD8+ clonotypes.

The chain uses TRBV5-1 and TRBJ1-2, with D hard to call. The sequence was obtained from a woman between 18 and 29 years old in good health. Sequenced material: PBMCs. CDR3 sequence reads: CASSFGRDYGYTF. As DNA, the CDR3 is TGTGCCAGCAGTTTCGGAAGGGACTATGGCTACACCTTC.